Here is one T cell receptor beta chain with its context. The germline V gene has CDR1 LGHNA and CDR2 YNFKEQ. The length of the CDR3 is 16 residues. V gave up 0 bases and J gave up 2 bases, with 10 bases separating them. Assay used: immunoSEQ multiplex PCR; TCRdb lists only in-frame clones, some missing. The sample carries 110,000 to 150,000 clones, about 80% recorded once. The data are from a study of blood T cell repertoires in COVID-19. The material sequenced was peripheral blood. V and J are TRBV4-2 and TRBJ2-2; D possibly corresponds to TRBD2 (5 bases). The clonotype originates from a human donor in a cohort sampled during active COVID-19. This CDR3 reads CASSQESGYNTGELFF. The DNA for the CDR3 is TGTGCCAGCAGCCAAGAATCGGGGTATAACACCGGGGAGCTGTTTTTT.